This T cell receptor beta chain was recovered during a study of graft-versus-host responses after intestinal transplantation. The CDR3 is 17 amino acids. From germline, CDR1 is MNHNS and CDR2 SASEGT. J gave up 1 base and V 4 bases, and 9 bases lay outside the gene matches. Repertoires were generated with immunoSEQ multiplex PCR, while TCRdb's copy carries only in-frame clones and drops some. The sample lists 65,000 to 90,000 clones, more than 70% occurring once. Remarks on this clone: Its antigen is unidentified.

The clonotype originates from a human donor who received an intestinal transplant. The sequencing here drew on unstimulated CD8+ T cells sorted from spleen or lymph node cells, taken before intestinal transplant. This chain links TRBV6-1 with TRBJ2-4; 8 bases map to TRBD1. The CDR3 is CASSGLGQGSAKNIQYF. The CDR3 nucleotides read TGTGCCAGCAGTGGCCTCGGACAGGGCTCGGCCAAAAACATTCAGTACTTC.